The 8 T cell receptor beta chains given below trace back to one sample, sequenced in a study of identical twins. Each CDR3 protein is one row after TCRdb ran MiXCR on the 5' RACE reads. The repertoire holds roughly 470,000 distinct CDR3 sequences, around an eighth seen once, with more than 0.8% in the top ten. A further study also used this sample, focusing on yellow fever vaccine responses in identical twins.

Sequenced: CD4+ T cells sorted from blood. The receptor set was obtained from a woman between 18 and 29 years old in good health.

CDR3 in amino acids: CASSPSGSSSPLHF. Written as DNA, the CDR3 is TGTGCCAGCTCACCCTCGGGGAGCAGTTCACCCCTCCACTTT. The rearrangement links TRBV18 to TRBJ1-6, with D hard to call. V lost 3 bases and J lost 9, with 12 bases in between. The CDR3 has 14 amino acids. Germline CDR1 and CDR2: KGHSH and LQKENI.

This clonotype has only a few counts. CDR3 sequence: CASSLPGTSGGRETQYF. CDR3 sequence (DNA): TGTGCCAGCAGTTTACCCGGGACTAGCGGGGGGCGGGAGACCCAGTACTTC. The chain employs TRBV12-3 or TRBV12-4 and TRBJ2-5; the match to TRBD2 covers 15 bases. The junction had 6 bases not matched to a gene; V was cut back by 2 bases and J by 5 bases. This CDR3 region has 17 residues.

The chain couples TRBV12-3 or TRBV12-4 to TRBJ1-3; D unclear. With 3 bases removed from V and 1 base from J, the gap between germline ends came to 10 bases. The length of the CDR3 is 15 residues. The CDR3 is CASSFQAGSGNTIYF. The CDR3, as DNA: TGTGCCAGCAGTTTTCAGGCCGGATCTGGAAACACCATATATTTT.

The CDR3 reads CASSYSMDSHNEKLFF. The CDR3 DNA reads TGTGCCAGCAGTTACTCGATGGACAGCCATAATGAAAAACTGTTTTTT. V gene TRBV6-2 or TRBV6-3 combines with J gene TRBJ1-4, with D tentatively TRBD1 (6 bases). Between the trimmed V and J ends, which lost 0 bases and 4 bases, there was a span of 12 bases. This CDR3 comprises 16 residues. Germline-derived CDR1 and CDR2 are MNHEY and SVGEGT.

This clonotype has just a few counts. The V gene is TRBV10-3, the J gene TRBJ2-6; D gene ambiguous. V shed 7 bases and J shed 0 bases, with 13 bases lying between them. CDR1 and CDR2 from the germline V gene are ENHRY and SYGVKD. The CDR3 covers 16 residues. In DNA, the CDR3 is TGTGCCATCAATGCAGAGCCCATCTCTGGGGCCAACGTCCTGACTTTC. Its protein product is CAINAEPISGANVLTF.

The chain couples TRBV10-3 to TRBJ2-7; D gene uncertain. This CDR3 is 12 amino acids long. In germline, CDR1 is ENHRY, CDR2 SYGVKD. The V end lost 5 bases, the J end lost 2 bases, and 7 bases lay between the germline ends. The CDR3: CAISYRTYEQYF. DNA of the CDR3: TGTGCCATCAGTTACAGAACCTACGAGCAGTACTTC.

J is TRBJ1-1 and V is TRBV5-6; D may be TRBD1 (5 bases). From germline, CDR1 is SGHDT and CDR2 YYEEEE. The CDR3 has 12 amino acids. Trimming left V 3 bases short and J 5 bases short, with 8 bases between. This chain's CDR3 is CASSSGGTEAFF. The DNA for the CDR3 is TGTGCCAGCAGCTCCGGGGGGACTGAAGCTTTCTTT. The full variable domain, its missing parts supplied by reference TRBV5-6 and TRBJ1-1, is DAGVTQSPTHLIKTRGQQVTLRCSPKSGHDTVSWYQQALGQGPQFIFQYYEEEERQRGNFPDRFSGHQFPNYSSELNVNALLLGDSALYLCASSSGGTEAFFGQGTRLTVV.

This clonotype was observed a handful of times. The chain carries TRBV25-1 and TRBJ2-3, with TRBD2 matching 11 bases. The CDR3 runs to 16 residues. Per the germline V gene, CDR1 is MGHDK and CDR2 is SYGVNS. J gave up 4 bases and V 0 bases, and 3 bases lay outside the gene matches. CDR3 DNA: TGTGCCAGCAGTGAATATACTAGCGGGAGCCCAGATACGCAGTATTTT. Translating gives CASSEYTSGSPDTQYF.